This TCR beta chain was identified in a study of blood T cell repertoires in COVID-19 (dated by TCRdb to 2019 to 2021). With respect to the entire study: Collaborator samples came from the United States, Italy and Spain and covered acute and convalescent phases of COVID-19. The prospective study material was composed of cDNA or gDNA derived from T cells, B-cell-depleted T cells, or PBMCs. The dataset comprised deeply sampled blood TCRbeta repertoires from subjects exposed to, actively infected with, or recovered from COVID-19. The repertoires were released in a freely available public database meant as a resource for research on the immune response to SARS-CoV-2. The samples were drawn from the first 160 participants of the ongoing ImmuneRACE study and from 950 to 1,500 subjects provided by 6 global collaborators. The sample metadata nearly always contained a de-identified subject ID, COVID-19 status, age in years and sex. HLA class I and class II types, where available, came from metadata supplied by the sample provider rather than from assay-based typing. The full study reports these points: The quantity of clinical and demographic metadata differed by source and by participant and was supplied without curation.

The immunoSEQ Assay, a bias-controlled multiplex PCR, was used to amplify TCRbeta CDR3 regions from genomic DNA. The paper's data handling went like this. Within the assay, amplification of reference gene primers was used to estimate how many nucleated cells each sample contained. Sequence reads were collapsed and filtered to measure the absolute abundance of every unique TCRbeta CDR3 rearrangement. For each sample, productive Simpson clonality was calculated as the square root of Simpson's diversity index across productive rearrangements. Imported from immuneACCESS, the table was reduced by TCRdb to in-frame sequences with V and J called. These copies leave out some clones; in studies compared against another copy, an unresolved V gene accounts for under half, and the cause of the remainder is not known. V and J calls and clone size are as listed in that table; D and trimming were resolved from the DNA. The sample contains roughly 150,000 clones, 88% of them found a single time. The ten largest clones represent around 2.1% of the sample.

For this clone: Its antigen is currently not known. No base-level quality is on record; no much larger clone is a single base apart.

Another Seattle source contributed samples from volunteer blood donors who had recovered from COVID-19. Whole blood was collected in K2EDTA tubes by collaborating institutions according to the institutions' own protocols. For TCRbeta analysis, collaborators shipped samples in one of three forms: frozen whole blood, isolated PBMCs, or DNA extracted from either of those sample types. What was sequenced was peripheral blood. This TCR was sampled from a man between 50 and 59 years old who had recovered from COVID-19.

The DNA sequence is as follows: TGTGCCAGCAGCCCTCCGCCAGCGGGGGGCCGCGGAGAGACCCAGTACTTC. Its translation is CASSPPPAGGRGETQYF. The sequence joins TRBV28 to TRBJ2-5; 9 bases in the junction line up with TRBD2. The CDR3, from cysteine to phenylalanine, totals 17 residues. The only DNA kept is the CDR3, 51 bases in frame from the first base. CDR1 and CDR2 are read off the germline V gene as MDHEN and SYDVKM. V ends up 6 bases short and J 4 bases short, with an unmatched junction base count of 15.